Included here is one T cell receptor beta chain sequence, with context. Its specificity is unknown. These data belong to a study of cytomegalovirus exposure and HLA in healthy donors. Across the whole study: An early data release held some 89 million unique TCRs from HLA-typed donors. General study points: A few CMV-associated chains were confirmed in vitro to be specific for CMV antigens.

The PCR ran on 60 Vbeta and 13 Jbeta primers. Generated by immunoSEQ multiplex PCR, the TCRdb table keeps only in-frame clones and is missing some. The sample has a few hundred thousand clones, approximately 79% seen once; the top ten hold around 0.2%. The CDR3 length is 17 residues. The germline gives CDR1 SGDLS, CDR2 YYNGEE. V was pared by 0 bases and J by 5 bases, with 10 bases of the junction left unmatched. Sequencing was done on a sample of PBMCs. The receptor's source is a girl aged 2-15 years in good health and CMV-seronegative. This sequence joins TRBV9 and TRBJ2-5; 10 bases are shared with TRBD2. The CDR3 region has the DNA TGTGCCAGCAGCGTAGGAGCTAGCGGGGGCGAGGGGGAGACCCAGTACTTC. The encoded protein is CASSVGASGGEGETQYF.